This T cell receptor beta chain was captured by sequencing in a study of T cells in Graves' hyperthyroidism and ophthalmopathy. Study conclusions and caveats: Researchers found most expanded thyroid clonotypes above 0.001 in blood as well.

CDR3 size: 18 residues. The J segment lost 0 bases and the V segment lost 7 bases, leaving 17 bases of the junction unmatched. The germline V gene encodes CDR1 DFQATT and CDR2 SNEGSKA (reference sequence). RNA transcripts gave rise to amplified TCR beta CDR3 regions. The HTBI set primed first-round TCR CDR3 RT-PCR. A single record per CDR3 protein comes from TCRdb applying MiXCR to the multiplex PCR reads. This table has some 800,000 distinct CDR3 sequences, around 39% appearing once. Graves' hyperthyroidism is called stable when ophthalmopathy does not progress within 18 months. From more than 9 ml of fresh peripheral blood, PBMCs were isolated. Comments on this clonotype: Antigen specificity is unknown.

The sequencing sample was made of blood. This sequence was found in a man between 18 and 29 years old with Graves' hyperthyroidism. The gene calls are TRBV20-1 and TRBJ2-5; 10 bases align to TRBD2. In DNA form, the CDR3 reads TGCAGTGTCCGGCCCCCAGCGGGGGGGCGTCCGTACCAAGAGACCCAGTACTTC. Its protein is CSVRPPAGGRPYQETQYF.